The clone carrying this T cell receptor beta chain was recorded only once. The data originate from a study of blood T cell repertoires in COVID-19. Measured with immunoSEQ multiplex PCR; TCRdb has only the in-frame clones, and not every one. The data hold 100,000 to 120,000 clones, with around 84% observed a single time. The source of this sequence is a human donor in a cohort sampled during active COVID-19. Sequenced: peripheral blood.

CDR3 loop: CASSSTSGGRYEQYF. Here the CDR3 DNA reads TGCGCCAGCAGCTCTACTAGCGGGGGTAGATACGAGCAGTACTTC. This chain uses TRBV5-1 with TRBJ2-7, with 11 bases fitting TRBD2. Per the germline V gene, CDR1 is SGHRS and CDR2 is YFSETQ. There are 15 residues in the CDR3. V was pared by 3 bases and J by 4 bases, with 6 bases of the junction left unmatched.